Here is one T cell receptor beta chain with its context. What it binds is not known. This entry comes from a study of early T cells in non-severe SARS-CoV-2 infection. Study summary: Sequencing of bulk RNA from unsorted whole blood was done, without chain pairing. Findings and caveats of the study: Lookups in VDJdb leaned toward anti-spike CD8 responses and missed private and CD4 specificities.

Tagging with unique molecular identifiers was applied to individual cDNA molecules. MiXCR, applied by TCRdb to the 5' RACE reads, yields one record per CDR3 protein. Here the sample spans 75,000 to 100,000 distinct CDR3 sequences, around 15% being singletons. Germline CDR1 and CDR2: SGHRS and YFSETQ. The CDR3 extends over 15 amino acids. V was trimmed by 0 bases and J by 6 bases, leaving 13 bases between them. Input material: whole blood. The chain joins TRBV5-1 to TRBJ2-1; D is perhaps TRBD1 (6 bases). This TCR came from an adult who was a healthcare worker with PCR-confirmed SARS-CoV-2 infection or an uninfected control (not recorded which). Written as DNA, the CDR3 is TGCGCCAGCAGCTTGGCAGGGGACGGACCCAATGAGCAGTTCTTC. This gives the protein CASSLAGDGPNEQFF. The full variable domain, its missing parts supplied by reference TRBV5-1 and TRBJ2-1, is KAGVTQTPRYLIKTRGQQVTLSCSPISGHRSVSWYQQTPGQGLQFLFEYFSETQRNKGNFPGRFSGRQFSNSRSEMNVSTLELGDSALYLCASSLAGDGPNEQFFGPGTRLTVL.